This is a list of T cell receptor beta chains from one sample in a study of CXCR3-negative and CXCR3-positive naive CD8 T cells. TCRdb re-called the 5' RACE reads; every CDR3 protein appears as one record, without DNA. The specimen's table records some 130,000 distinct CDR3 sequences. Sample: naive CXCR3- CD8+ T cells from blood. The receptor set was obtained from a human donor in good health. Some clones in this sample may be carry-over from other donors' samples. Both conserved end residues are part of each CDR3. Fields, in order: J gene, V gene, CDR3 protein.

TRBJ1-1 | TRBV20-1 | CSAREGYTEAFF
TRBJ2-1 | TRBV7-2 | CASTYTSGPGNEQFF
TRBJ2-7 | TRBV4-1 | CASSSRVSYEQYF
TRBJ1-5 | TRBV27 | CASSLTSTGWFEPQHF
TRBJ2-7 | TRBV20-1 | CSARDWGTGNEQYF
TRBJ2-7 | TRBV28 | CASQPRQIYEQYF
TRBJ2-1 | TRBV4-2 | CASSQDPLAGVYNEQFF
TRBJ1-5 | TRBV4-3 | CASSQTGQINQPQHF
TRBJ2-3 | TRBV18 | CASSPPDEDFTDTQYF
TRBJ2-1 | TRBV7-8 | CASSLLGGGKDF
TRBJ2-7 | TRBV5-4 | CASSFGTGGGWEQYF
TRBJ2-5 | TRBV5-1 | CASSLETSGTRETQYF
TRBJ2-1 | TRBV9 | CASSVEERAGSLSYNEQFF
TRBJ2-7 | TRBV29-1 | CSVHDSTYEQYF
TRBJ2-1 | TRBV6-2/TRBV6-3 | CASRPYLEPDEQFF
TRBJ2-5 | TRBV9 | CASSAGDWEQETQYF
TRBJ2-5 | TRBV24-1 | CATSDLVETQYF
TRBJ2-1 | TRBV5-1 | CASSFPGEQFF
TRBJ2-7 | TRBV6-1 | CASRPGSGYYEQYF
TRBJ2-7 | TRBV28 | CASSGALGAATYEQYF
TRBJ1-5 | TRBV15 | CATSPDRGVQPQHF
TRBJ2-5 | TRBV12-3/TRBV12-4 | CASSHPGGGGETQYF
TRBJ2-5 | TRBV4-3 | CASSQSLGTGETQYF
TRBJ2-1 | TRBV2 | CASSWSGTSGYNEQFF
TRBJ2-7 | TRBV5-1 | CASSLYGNAYEQYF
TRBJ2-5 | TRBV28 | CASSWAGTGGRETQYF
TRBJ2-7 | TRBV12-3/TRBV12-4 | CASSLTRDRVYEQYF
TRBJ1-2 | TRBV29-1 | CSVEGGSNYGYTF
TRBJ2-3 | TRBV7-9 | CASSYRDRGSDTQYF
TRBJ2-6 | TRBV6-4 | CASSEEHSGANVLTF
TRBJ2-5 | TRBV29-1 | CSVFRTASETQYF
TRBJ2-1 | TRBV20-1 | CSAREGIPGLALDSAQFF
TRBJ2-1 | TRBV10-3 | CAISGGTSESKRGEQFF
TRBJ2-1 | TRBV20-1 | CSARDLSWFGEQFF